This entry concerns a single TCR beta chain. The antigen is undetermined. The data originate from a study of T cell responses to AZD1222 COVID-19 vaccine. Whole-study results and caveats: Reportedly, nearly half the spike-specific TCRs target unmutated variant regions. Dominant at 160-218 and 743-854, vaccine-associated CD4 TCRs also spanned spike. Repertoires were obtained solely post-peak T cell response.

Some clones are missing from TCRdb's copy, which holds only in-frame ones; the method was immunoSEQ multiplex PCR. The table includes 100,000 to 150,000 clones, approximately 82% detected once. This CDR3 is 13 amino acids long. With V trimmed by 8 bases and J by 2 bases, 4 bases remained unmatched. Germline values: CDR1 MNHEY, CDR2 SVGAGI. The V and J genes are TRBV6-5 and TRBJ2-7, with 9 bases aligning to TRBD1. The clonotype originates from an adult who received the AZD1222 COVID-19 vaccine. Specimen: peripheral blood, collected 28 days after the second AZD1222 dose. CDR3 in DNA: TGTGCCAGCGGGGGGACAGGGACCTACGAGCAGTACTTC. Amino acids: CASGGTGTYEQYF.